This is a list of T cell receptor beta chains from one sample in a study of T cell repertoires and HLA-DP antigens. For these receptors, no antigen is known. The table came from immunoSEQ multiplex PCR; TCRdb's copy has only in-frame clones and leaves some out. Among around 100,000 clones listed, more than 85% were seen once. The sample comprised CD4+ T cells from PBMCs. These receptor sequences come from a woman aged 18-30 years in good health and CMV-seronegative. Both conserved end residues are part of each CDR3. Each record gives: V gene, clone size, J gene, D gene, CDR3 protein, CDR3 DNA. D genes are given only for firm matches. The size field is filled for only some rows; it gives once, few, many or a size class.

>TRBV7-9|.|TRBJ2-7|.
CASSLDAGRYEQYF
TGTGCCAGCAGCTTAGATGCCGGTCGCTACGAGCAGTACTTC
>TRBV5-6|.|TRBJ2-7|TRBD1
CASSHPRDSSYEQYF
TGTGCCAGCAGCCACCCCAGGGACAGTTCCTACGAGCAGTACTTC
>TRBV2|.|TRBJ1-2|.
CASSVEKGPGYGYTF
TGTGCCAGCAGTGTTGAAAAAGGGCCCGGGTATGGCTACACCTTC
>TRBV4-2|.|TRBJ2-5|TRBD2
CASSHEAGVQETQYF
TGTGCCAGCAGCCACGAAGCGGGGGTACAAGAGACCCAGTACTTC
>TRBV2|once|TRBJ1-6|TRBD1
CASNLLRQGGSPLHF
TGTGCCAGCAATCTCCTTCGACAGGGTGGTTCACCCCTCCACTTT
>TRBV6-1|.|TRBJ1-6|TRBD1
CASSSGTGVNSPLHF
TGTGCCAGCAGTTCCGGGACAGGGGTCAATTCACCCCTCCACTTT
>TRBV6-4|.|TRBJ2-7|.
CASSPPGSPAVCEQYF
TGTGCCAGCAGCCCACCGGGCTCCCCGGCCGTATGCGAGCAGTACTTC
>TRBV12-5|.|TRBJ2-1|.
CASGSLFNEQFF
TGTGCTAGTGGTTCCCTTTTCAATGAGCAGTTCTTC
>TRBV5-6|.|TRBJ2-3|TRBD1
CASSWDSSTDTQYF
TGTGCCAGCAGCTGGGACAGTAGCACAGATACGCAGTATTTT
>TRBV5-1|.|TRBJ2-5|.
CASSFAGRQQETQYF
TGCGCCAGCAGCTTCGCGGGCAGGCAACAAGAGACCCAGTACTTC
>TRBV5-1|.|TRBJ1-4|TRBD1
CASSLGQGTSELFF
TGCGCCAGCAGCCTGGGACAGGGGACTTCGGAACTGTTTTTT
>TRBV5-1|.|TRBJ2-7|TRBD2
CASSRVAGADEQYF
TGCGCCAGCAGTAGGGTAGCGGGAGCGGACGAGCAGTACTTC
>TRBV18|.|TRBJ1-2|TRBD1
CASSPGQANYGYTF
TGTGCCAGCTCACCAGGACAGGCTAACTATGGCTACACCTTC
>TRBV10-1|.|TRBJ2-3|.
CASSDDSPRADTQYF
TGCGCCAGCAGCGACGACAGTCCACGAGCAGATACGCAGTATTTT
>TRBV5-8|.|TRBJ2-7|.
CASEGPFPFYEQYF
TGTGCCAGCGAGGGGCCCTTTCCCTTTTACGAGCAGTACTTC
>TRBV11-2|.|TRBJ2-3|TRBD2
CASSSRLAGGTDTQYF
TGTGCCAGCAGCTCAAGACTAGCGGGGGGAACAGATACGCAGTATTTT
>TRBV28|.|TRBJ2-6|.
CASRMAGANVLTF
TGTGCCTCCCGGATGGCTGGGGCCAACGTCCTGACTTTC
>TRBV5-4|.|TRBJ2-2|TRBD2
CASSSGLAGGSGELFF
TGTGCCAGCAGCTCGGGACTAGCGGGAGGGAGCGGGGAGCTGTTTTTT
>TRBV6-5|.|TRBJ2-3|.
CASSYSGGRGTDTQYF
TGTGCCAGCAGTTACTCGGGCGGCAGGGGCACAGATACGCAGTATTTT
>TRBV6-4|once|TRBJ2-1|TRBD2
CASSDSGRDREEQFF
TGTGCCAGCAGTGATAGCGGGAGGGATCGGGAAGAGCAGTTCTTC
>TRBV19|.|TRBJ2-4|.
CASSIMEGVAKNIQYF
TGTGCCAGTAGTATAATGGAGGGGGTAGCCAAAAACATTCAGTACTTC
>TRBV2|.|TRBJ2-3|TRBD1
CASSEGQGARDTQYF
TGTGCCAGCAGTGAGGGACAGGGGGCTCGGGATACGCAGTATTTT
>TRBV7-9|.|TRBJ2-3|TRBD1
CASSTGTGVGTDTQYF
TGTGCCAGCAGCACCGGGACAGGGGTGGGGACAGATACGCAGTATTTT
>TRBV9|once|TRBJ2-6|.
CASSAATRAGANVLTF
TGTGCCAGCAGCGCCGCAACGAGAGCTGGGGCCAACGTCCTGACTTTC
>TRBV28|few|TRBJ1-1|.
CASTQGRSAFF
TGTGCCAGCACCCAGGGTCGCTCAGCTTTCTTT
>TRBV16|few|TRBJ1-2|.
CASSPNGRRNYGYTF
TGTGCCAGCAGTCCAAACGGAAGGCGGAACTATGGCTACACCTTC
>TRBV7-9|.|TRBJ2-1|TRBD2
CASRRGLAGDNNEQFF
TGTGCCAGCAGACGGGGACTAGCGGGAGACAACAATGAGCAGTTCTTC
>TRBV2|once|TRBJ2-2|.
CASNIAERTGELFF
TGTGCCAGCAATATAGCGGAGCGCACCGGGGAGCTGTTTTTT
>TRBV15|.|TRBJ2-2|TRBD1
CATSRVGTGGTGELFF
TGTGCCACCAGCAGAGTCGGGACAGGGGGCACCGGGGAGCTGTTTTTT
>TRBV4-1|once|TRBJ1-1|.
CASRRDTEAFF
TGCGCCAGCAGGAGGGACACTGAAGCTTTCTTT
>TRBV28|.|TRBJ1-2|.
CASSSPPQTAYYGYTF
TGTGCCAGCAGTTCTCCACCCCAGACAGCCTACTATGGCTACACCTTC
>TRBV2|.|TRBJ2-2|TRBD1
CASRSGTGRNTGELFF
TGTGCCAGCAGGTCCGGGACAGGGAGGAACACCGGGGAGCTGTTTTTT
>TRBV30|.|TRBJ2-1|.
CAWSVLGGRVNEQFF
TGTGCCTGGAGTGTACTGGGGGGAAGAGTAAATGAGCAGTTCTTC
>TRBV5-4|.|TRBJ2-2|.
CASSLIDWGGTNTGELFF
TGTGCCAGCAGCTTGATTGACTGGGGCGGAACTAACACCGGGGAGCTGTTTTTT
>TRBV27|.|TRBJ1-5|.
CASSRGRSGTLSRSGNQPQHF
TGTGCCAGCAGTCGGGGGCGATCCGGGACCCTATCAAGGTCGGGCAATCAGCCCCAGCATTTT
>TRBV5-4|.|TRBJ2-1|TRBD2
CASSRTSGGFGEQFF
TGTGCCAGCAGCCGGACTAGCGGGGGCTTCGGTGAGCAGTTCTTC
>TRBV28|.|TRBJ2-3|.
CASRTAGPSTDTQYF
TGTGCCAGCAGAACCGCAGGGCCCAGCACAGATACGCAGTATTTT
>TRBV7-2|.|TRBJ2-3|.
CASIWSGLGTDTQYF
TGTGCCAGCATTTGGTCGGGGCTTGGCACAGATACGCAGTATTTT
>TRBV27|.|TRBJ1-1|.
CASSLSSRLGHRNTEAFF
TGTGCCAGCAGTTTATCGAGTCGGTTGGGACATAGGAACACTGAAGCTTTCTTT
>TRBV18|.|TRBJ1-1|.
CASTGNLNTEAFF
TGTGCCAGTACGGGAAACCTGAACACTGAAGCTTTCTTT
>TRBV10-3|.|TRBJ2-1|TRBD2
CAISLGGLAGGRYNEQFF
TGTGCCATCAGTCTAGGAGGACTAGCGGGAGGCCGCTACAATGAGCAGTTCTTC
>TRBV11-2|.|TRBJ1-2|.
CASSLGPRAPTNYGYTF
TGTGCCAGCAGCCTCGGACCTCGGGCTCCGACTAACTATGGCTACACCTTC
>TRBV12-5|.|TRBJ1-5|.
CASVRELRGPNHSNQPQHF
TGTGCTAGTGTCCGGGAGTTAAGAGGCCCAAATCATAGCAATCAGCCCCAGCATTTT
>TRBV29-1|.|TRBJ2-4|TRBD1
CSVEVGTGGTRNIQYF
TGCAGCGTTGAAGTTGGGACAGGGGGTACCAGAAACATTCAGTACTTC
>TRBV4-1|.|TRBJ2-7|.
CASSLLGLGEQYF
TGCGCCAGCAGCCTCCTGGGCCTGGGGGAGCAGTACTTC
>TRBV5-1|.|TRBJ1-4|TRBD1
CASRQEDRGPGKLFF
TGCGCCAGCAGACAAGAGGACAGGGGGCCCGGAAAACTGTTTTTT
>TRBV19|.|TRBJ2-2|TRBD1
CASADRGNTGELFF
TGTGCCAGTGCCGACAGGGGGAACACCGGGGAGCTGTTTTTT
>TRBV28|.|TRBJ2-3|.
CASTSLGGGRESDTQYF
TGTGCCAGCACTAGTTTAGGGGGTGGGCGGGAGTCAGATACGCAGTATTTT
>TRBV7-9|.|TRBJ2-1|TRBD2
CASSFAGGNEQFF
TGTGCCAGCAGCTTCGCCGGGGGGAATGAGCAGTTCTTC
>TRBV5-4|.|TRBJ2-3|TRBD2
CASSLAGLAPTDTQYF
TGTGCCAGCAGCTTGGCGGGACTAGCACCCACAGATACGCAGTATTTT
>TRBV29-1|.|TRBJ1-2|.
CSVDRAGYGYTF
TGCAGCGTTGACAGGGCGGGCTATGGCTACACCTTC
>TRBV25-1|once|TRBJ1-2|.
CASSDGQTPRGGYTF
TGTGCCAGCAGTGACGGACAGACCCCGAGGGGTGGCTACACCTTC
>TRBV21-1|.|TRBJ2-7|.
CASKAGGPLDPPYEQYF
TGTGCCAGCAAAGCGGGAGGGCCATTGGACCCACCCTACGAGCAGTACTTC
>TRBV15|.|TRBJ1-4|.
CATSSFSAATNEKLFF
TGTGCCACCAGCAGTTTCAGCGCAGCAACTAATGAAAAACTGTTTTTT
>TRBV6-6|.|TRBJ2-7|TRBD2
CASSWGGVQYF
TGTGCCAGCAGTTGGGGGGGTGTGCAGTACTTC
>TRBV5-1|.|TRBJ2-4|TRBD1
CASSGGQGLAKNIQYF
TGCGCCAGCAGCGGGGGACAGGGCCTAGCCAAAAACATTCAGTACTTC
>TRBV5-5|.|TRBJ1-2|.
CASSLGGVYGYTF
TGTGCCAGCAGCTTGGGAGGGGTCTATGGCTACACCTTC